This T cell receptor beta chain was retrieved from a study of glioma-infiltrating T cells after dendritic cell vaccination. Clones were sequenced by immunoSEQ multiplex PCR, and TCRdb holds only the in-frame ones, with some missing. The profile shows about 92,000 clones, approximately 84% of them singletons. Only patients with spare fresh-frozen tumor and over two years of follow-up were included. CDR1 and CDR2 from the germline V gene are MNHEY and SVGAGI. V shed 8 bases and J 4 bases; nucleotides not matched to a gene: 5. This CDR3 comprises 13 residues. The chain joins TRBV6-5 to TRBJ2-5; 9 bases align to TRBD1. Sequencing was performed on blood, taken before dendritic cell vaccination. This clonotype was sampled from a human donor with glioblastoma. CDR3 residues: CASRRDRVETQYF. CDR3 in DNA: TGTGCCAGCCGTCGGGACAGGGTAGAGACCCAGTACTTC.